This TCR beta chain was obtained from a study of T cell responses to AZD1222 COVID-19 vaccine. Assay used: immunoSEQ multiplex PCR; TCRdb lists only in-frame clones, some missing. The table records roughly 76,000 clones, nearly 90% of them present only once. The CDR3 spans 13 residues. Trimming removed 2 bases from V and 5 bases from J, with 9 bases in between. CDR1 is MNHNS, CDR2 SASEGT, per germline. The chain recombines TRBV6-1 with TRBJ1-1; unclear D gene. The TCR comes from an adult in good health. The input for sequencing was peripheral blood, taken on day 0 of AZD1222 vaccination. DNA of the CDR3: TGTGCCAGCAGTGAATCAGGAAATACTGAAGCTTTCTTT. Its translation is CASSESGNTEAFF.